The 16 T cell receptor beta chains in this list originate from one sample, sequenced in a study of T cell responses to AZD1222 COVID-19 vaccine. Sequencing was performed with immunoSEQ multiplex PCR; in TCRdb, only in-frame clones are kept and a portion is missing. The sample lists 250,000 or so clones, 90% to 95% occurring once. Specimen: peripheral blood, collected on day 0 of AZD1222 vaccination. Source of these receptors: an adult in good health.

This clone was seen once. The gene calls are TRBV6-5 and TRBJ1-3; D perhaps matches TRBD1 (6 bases). The CDR3 contains 15 residues. Trimming stripped 0 bases from V and 4 bases from J, with 10 bases between. Per the germline V gene, CDR1 is MNHEY and CDR2 is SVGAGI. DNA of the CDR3: TGTGCCAGCAGTTACTCTTGGGGGCGCGGAAACACCATATATTTT. Translation: CASSYSWGRGNTIYF.

There are a few counts of this clone. V is TRBV9 and J is TRBJ2-2, with 9 bases that match TRBD1. Germline trimming cut 2 bases from V and 6 bases from J; bases unmatched to any gene: 8. Germline CDR1 is SGDLS and CDR2 is YYNGEE. The CDR3 has 16 residues. Written as DNA, the CDR3 is TGTGCCAGCAGCGTCACCGGGACAGGGTTTTCCGGGGAGCTGTTTTTT. Its translation is CASSVTGTGFSGELFF.

In this sample, this clone turned up once. The chain employs TRBV9 and TRBJ2-1; D possibly matches TRBD1 or TRBD2 (5 bases each). Germline V lookup: CDR1 SGDLS, CDR2 YYNGEE. The V gene lost 0 bases and the J gene lost 4 bases, with 11 bases spanning the gap. CDR3 length: 15 amino acids. The CDR3 spells CASSVVGDRYNEQFF. The CDR3 coding sequence is TGTGCCAGCAGCGTAGTGGGGGACCGATACAATGAGCAGTTCTTC.

This rearrangement joins TRBV6-5 to TRBJ1-2; D gene unclear. Germline V gene sequence: CDR1 MNHEY, CDR2 SVGAGI. The V end was cut by 8 bases, the J end by 8 bases, with 15 bases between. The CDR3 has 12 residues. The CDR3 region is CASYLVGYGYTF. The CDR3 DNA sequence: TGTGCCAGCTATCTCGTGGGGTACGGCTACACCTTC.

This clone was observed once. The chain recombines TRBV18 with TRBJ2-7; maybe TRBD1 (6 bases). V was trimmed by 3 bases and J by 3 bases, leaving 18 bases between them. The CDR3 has 16 amino acids. Germline CDR1 is KGHSH and CDR2 is LQKENI. DNA for the CDR3: TGTGCCAGCTCACCTTTCGGGACAAATACGTACTACGAGCAGTACTTC. Amino acids: CASSPFGTNTYYEQYF.

The chain recombines TRBV24-1 with TRBJ1-2; 8 nucleotides align to TRBD1. The V segment lost 5 bases and the J segment 5 bases; nucleotides outside the gene matches: 12. Germline CDR1 and CDR2: KGHDR and SFDVKD. The CDR3 totals 16 residues. Written as DNA, the CDR3 is TGTGCCACCAGTGTACGTCCAGGGGGCTGGATATATGGCTACACCTTC. It yields the protein CATSVRPGGWIYGYTF.

The CDR3 protein is CAWSVYQPQHF. CDR3 sequence (DNA): TGTGCCTGGAGTGTTTATCAGCCCCAGCATTTT. The chain joins TRBV30 to TRBJ1-5; D is unclear. CDR1 and CDR2 from the germline V gene are GTSNPN and SVGIG (reference sequence). This CDR3 has 11 residues. Trimming took 0 bases from V and 5 from J, leaving 2 bases between them.

The J gene is TRBJ2-3, the V gene TRBV19, with 12 bases that match TRBD2. After removal of 3 bases from V and 1 base from J, the junction contained 5 bases not matched to a gene. The CDR3 has 17 residues. The germline V gene has CDR1 LNHDA and CDR2 SQIVND (reference sequence). The CDR3 DNA is TGTGCCAGTAGTATGCTAGCGGGGGGGCGAGGCACAGATACGCAGTATTTT. Protein sequence: CASSMLAGGRGTDTQYF.

The rearrangement links TRBV25-1 to TRBJ1-5, with D tentatively TRBD1 (6 bases). V dropped 4 bases and J dropped 8 bases, with 15 bases sitting between them. In germline, CDR1 is MGHDK, CDR2 SYGVNS. The CDR3 contains 14 residues. The CDR3 sequence is CASSAGHGFEPQHF. The CDR3 coding sequence is TGTGCCAGCAGTGCGGGACACGGATTTGAGCCCCAGCATTTT.

The chain is built from TRBV27 and TRBJ2-7, with 13 bases aligning to TRBD2. The J segment lost 5 bases and the V segment lost 1 base, leaving 14 bases of the junction unmatched. Germline V gene lookup returns CDR1 MNHEY and CDR2 SMNVEV (reference sequence). The CDR3 is made up of 19 amino acids. As DNA, the CDR3 is TGTGCCAGCAGTTTATTCCCCCCCGGACTAGCGGGAGAACGGAACGAGCAGTACTTC. Amino acid sequence: CASSLFPPGLAGERNEQYF.

V gene TRBV15 combines with J gene TRBJ2-2; D uncertain. Germline CDR1 reads LNHNV; CDR2 reads YYDKDF (reference sequence). The CDR3 runs to 14 residues. Trimming cost V 0 bases and J 7 bases, with 9 bases left between them. CDR3 in amino acids: CATSRDKTDGELFF. The CDR3 region has the DNA TGTGCCACCAGCAGAGACAAGACCGACGGGGAGCTGTTTTTT.

The chain carries TRBV6-5 and TRBJ2-7; D is possibly TRBD1 (6 bases). The CDR3 runs to 15 residues. Germline V gene data show CDR1 as MNHEY and CDR2 as SVGAGI. V gave up 0 bases and J gave up 6 bases, with 15 bases separating them. The CDR3 sequence is CASSYSGQGLLEQYF. DNA for the CDR3: TGTGCCAGCAGTTACTCGGGTCAGGGGTTGCTCGAGCAGTACTTC.

The rearrangement joins TRBV5-1 to TRBJ2-7, with TRBD2 matching over 13 bases. J lost 6 bases, V lost 4 bases, and 4 bases had no gene match. The CDR3 consists of 14 residues. Germline assignment: CDR1 SGHRS and CDR2 YFSETQ. DNA of the CDR3: TGCGCCAGCAGCCCGACTAGCGGGGGGCCCGAGCAGTACTTC. Protein: CASSPTSGGPEQYF.

The chain links TRBV28 to TRBJ1-2; D gene ambiguous. Germline V lookup: CDR1 MDHEN, CDR2 SYDVKM. V dropped 3 bases and J dropped 4 bases, with 9 bases sitting between them. This CDR3 has 13 amino acids. Here the CDR3 reads CASSFPGFYGYTF. Written as DNA, the CDR3 is TGTGCCAGCAGTTTTCCGGGATTCTATGGCTACACCTTC.

This chain uses TRBV14 with TRBJ2-7, with D perhaps TRBD2 (6 bases). The CDR3 covers 14 residues. The V and J ends lost 7 bases and 5 bases respectively, with 18 bases between them. Germline V gene sequence: CDR1 SGHDN, CDR2 FVKESK. CDR3 amino acids: CASIPIGGGNEQYF. The CDR3 nucleotides read TGTGCCAGCATCCCGATTGGGGGAGGCAACGAGCAGTACTTC.

This clone was observed a few times. This CDR3 is CASSREGGWNSPLHF. The CDR3 DNA reads as TGTGCCAGCTCACGAGAAGGGGGTTGGAATTCACCCCTCCACTTT. The gene calls are TRBV18 and TRBJ1-6; tentative D call: TRBD1 (6 bases). Trimming took 4 bases from V and 7 from J, leaving 14 bases between them. The V gene's germline CDR1 is KGHSH and CDR2 LQKENI. This CDR3 has 15 amino acids.